The sample holds many counts of the clone carrying this T cell receptor (beta chain). The V segment lost 6 bases and the J segment 7 bases; nucleotides outside the gene matches: 10. Germline V gives CDR1 MNHNS, CDR2 SASEGT. The length of the CDR3 is 15 residues. Unique molecular identifiers were used to barcode this TCRbeta library. TCRdb fed the PCR reads into MiXCR, producing one record per CDR3 protein. The sample lists some 500,000 distinct CDR3 sequences, approximately 20% occurring once. This sample was included in a study of T-cell reconstitution after alpha-beta-depleted transplantation in children.

The sequenced sample was PBMCs from the stem cell graft donor, obtained from the stem cell graft. The chain is built from TRBV6-1 and TRBJ2-1; 9 nucleotides match TRBD2. This receptor was identified in a human donor who donated a stem cell graft to a child with acute lymphoblastic leukemia. CDR3 sequence (DNA): TGTGCCAGCAGCAATGTAGCGGGAGTAAAGAATGAGCAGTTCTTC. It specifies CASSNVAGVKNEQFF.